This TCR beta chain was recovered during a study of blood T cell repertoires in COVID-19 (dated by TCRdb to about 2020). Regarding the research as a whole: The collaborator samples originated in the United States, Italy and Spain and spanned the acute and convalescent phases of COVID-19. The material from the prospective study consisted of cDNA or gDNA derived from T cells, B-cell-depleted T cells, or PBMCs. Where HLA class I and class II types were available, the types were taken from metadata supplied by the sample provider, not from assay-based typing. Subjects who had been exposed to COVID-19, were actively infected with it, or had recovered from it provided the deeply sampled blood TCRbeta repertoires that made up the dataset. The repertoires were made available in a free public database intended to serve as a resource for research on the immune response to SARS-CoV-2. Sample metadata almost always included a de-identified subject ID, COVID-19 status, age in years and sex. The samples were drawn from two sources: the first 160 participants of the ongoing ImmuneRACE study, and 1,000 to 1,500 subjects contributed by 6 global collaborators.

The research as a whole found: Clinical and demographic metadata were provided uncurated, with the amount varying by source and participant.

TCRbeta CDR3 regions were amplified from genomic DNA by means of the immunoSEQ Assay, a bias-controlled multiplex PCR. Processing in the source paper ran as follows. The number of nucleated cells in each sample was estimated from the amplification of reference gene primers within the assay. Sequence reads were collapsed and filtered to measure the absolute abundance of every unique TCRbeta CDR3 rearrangement. For each sample, productive Simpson clonality was calculated as the square root of Simpson's diversity index over productive rearrangements. This is the immuneACCESS table as TCRdb keeps it, with only in-frame sequences that have V and J called. A part of the clones is gone; compared with another copy, unresolved V genes explain less than half, and the rest is unexplained. That table supplies the V and J calls and clone size; D and trimming were determined from the DNA. The sample table holds hundreds of thousands of clones, of which about four fifths were seen once. The top ten clonotypes cover approximately 7.5% of the sample.

One collaborating source in Seattle enrolled patients while the patients were actively infected and followed the patients over time throughout the course of disease. The collaborating institutions used their own protocols to collect whole blood in K2EDTA tubes. For TCRbeta analysis, collaborator samples were shipped as frozen whole blood, as isolated PBMCs, or as DNA extracted from either sample type. This clone was found a few times. Its antigen remains undetermined. One end of the junction fails to match germline, which may point to a read error. This receptor was taken from a woman at least 80 years old with COVID-19, enrolled during active disease. Sequenced input: peripheral blood.

The DNA is as follows: TGCAGCGCTAGTAGGTTGACCAAACTATTAATGAACACTGAAGCTTTCTTT. Its translation is CSASRLTKLLMNTEAFF. The chain joins TRBV20-1 to TRBJ1-1, with the D segment identity uncertain. Reading from cysteine to phenylalanine, the CDR3 counts 17 amino acids. Of all the DNA, just the CDR3 is kept, 51 bases in frame from base 1. The germline V gene (reference sequence) specifies DFQATT as CDR1 and SNEGSKA as CDR2.